This entry lists 15 T cell receptor beta chains sequenced from one sample in a study of T cells after yellow fever vaccination. MiXCR, applied by TCRdb to the 5' RACE reads, yields one record per CDR3 protein. This table holds roughly 310,000 distinct CDR3 sequences, roughly 9.4% found once. This material consisted of PBMCs, taken on the day of the first yellow fever vaccination. These receptors all come from a man aged 18 to 35 who received the YFV17D yellow fever vaccine.

This rearrangement joins TRBV7-2 to TRBJ1-1; weak D call: TRBD1 (5 bases). The CDR3 runs 13 residues. The germline CDR1 and CDR2 sequences are SGHTA and FQGNSA. The V end lost 4 bases, the J end lost 11 bases, and 17 bases lay between the germline ends. The CDR3 DNA sequence: TGTGCCAGCAGCTCCCGCTGGGGGATTAAGGCTTTCTTT. Its protein is CASSSRWGIKAFF.

In DNA, the CDR3 is TGCGCCAGCAGCCAAGATTGGGGACAGGGAAATGAAAAACTGTTTTTT. It is translated as CASSQDWGQGNEKLFF. The chain combines TRBV4-1 with TRBJ1-4; TRBD1 matches at 9 bases. This CDR3 region has 16 residues. After removal of 0 bases from V and 5 bases from J, the junction contained 4 bases not matched to a gene. The V gene's germline CDR1 is MGHRA and CDR2 YSYEKL.

This clonotype was seen more than once but under ten times. The rearrangement joins TRBV10-3 to TRBJ2-7, with 8 bases that match TRBD1. This CDR3 comprises 15 residues. V dropped 6 bases and J dropped 2; count of bases not matched to a gene: 9. Germline CDR1 ENHRY, CDR2 SYGVKD. The CDR3 DNA reads as TGTGCCATCAGGGAATACAGGGGGATGGCCTACGAGCAGTACTTC. This gives the protein CAIREYRGMAYEQYF.

The V gene is TRBV30, the J gene TRBJ1-4; D is uncertain. V was clipped by 0 bases and J by 7 bases, with 15 bases between them. This CDR3 has 15 amino acids. Germline CDR1 GTSNPN, CDR2 SVGIG (reference sequence). The CDR3 region has the DNA TGTGCCTGGAGTGTCCGGTTTGGTGTAGCTGAAAAACTGTTTTTT. It encodes CAWSVRFGVAEKLFF. The whole variable domain, remainder taken from reference TRBV30 and TRBJ1-4, is SQTIHQWPATLVQPVGSPLSLECTVEGTSNPNLYWYRQAAGRGLQLLFYSVGIGQISSEVPQNLSASRPQDRQFILSSKKLLLSDSGFYLCAWSVRFGVAEKLFFGSGTQLSVL.

In its sample, this clonotype was seen many times. The chain uses TRBV7-7 and TRBJ1-3; D is unresolved. The CDR3 is 13 amino acids. In germline, CDR1 is SSHAT, CDR2 FNYEAQ (reference sequence). The V end was cut by 5 bases, the J end by 0 bases, with 5 bases between. CDR3 sequence: CASSPSSGNTIYF. The CDR3 DNA is TGTGCCAGCAGCCCGAGCTCTGGAAACACCATATATTTT.

The rearrangement uses TRBV4-2 and TRBJ2-1, with D tentatively TRBD2 (7 bases). Trimming stripped 8 bases from V and 8 bases from J, with 25 bases between. CDR3 length equals 16 residues. CDR1 is LGHNA, CDR2 YNFKEQ, per germline. CDR3 in amino acids: CASGPGLGGHIDEQFF. CDR3 bases: TGTGCCAGCGGCCCTGGTCTGGGGGGGCATATCGATGAGCAGTTCTTC.

This clonotype turned up a few times. This chain connects TRBV28 to TRBJ1-2; D perhaps matches TRBD1 (5 bases). The CDR3 length is 16 residues. V gave up 1 base and J gave up 5 bases, with 17 bases separating them. Germline-derived CDR1 and CDR2 are MDHEN and SYDVKM. The CDR3 spells CASSLLGDSRGYGYTF. The CDR3 DNA reads TGTGCCAGCAGTTTATTAGGCGACAGTCGAGGGTATGGCTACACCTTC.

This chain connects TRBV6-5 to TRBJ2-7, with 13 nucleotides matching TRBD2. The length of the CDR3 is 15 residues. V was clipped by 2 bases and J by 3 bases; unmatched bases: 1. Germline lookup yields CDR1 MNHEY and CDR2 SVGAGI. CDR3 sequence: CASSYGTSGDYEQYF. CDR3 DNA sequence: TGTGCCAGCAGTTACGGGACTAGCGGGGACTACGAGCAGTACTTC.

The V call is TRBV12-3 or TRBV12-4, the J call TRBJ2-1; D is ambiguous. V was clipped by 6 bases and J by 0 bases, with 12 bases between them. This CDR3 spans 15 amino acids. CDR3 residues: CASSTDASSYNEQFF. CDR3 DNA sequence: TGTGCCAGCAGCACGGACGCGAGCTCCTACAATGAGCAGTTCTTC.

This clonotype was observed a few times. This rearrangement joins TRBV11-2 to TRBJ2-1, with 10 bases that match TRBD2. V dropped 5 bases and J dropped 4; count of bases not matched to a gene: 5. The CDR3 is 15 residues long. The germline V gene encodes CDR1 SGHAT and CDR2 FQNNGV. The CDR3 sequence: CASSAGLAEYNEQFF. The CDR3 coding sequence is TGTGCCAGCAGCGCCGGACTAGCGGAGTACAATGAGCAGTTCTTC.

CDR3 DNA sequence: TGCGCCAGCAGCCAAGATCCAGCGGGGACTACAACAGATACGCAGTATTTT. It encodes CASSQDPAGTTTDTQYF. The chain recombines TRBV4-3 with TRBJ2-3, with 7 bases that match TRBD2. V was clipped by 0 bases and J by 3 bases; unmatched bases: 9. CDR3 length: 17 amino acids. CDR1 and CDR2 from the germline V gene are LGHNA and YSLEER.

This CDR3 reads CASSLALGQQETQYF. For the CDR3, the DNA is TGCGCCAGCAGCTTGGCCCTGGGACAGCAAGAGACCCAGTACTTC. The chain is built from TRBV5-1 and TRBJ2-5, with TRBD1 identical over 7 bases. The CDR3 spans 15 residues. Looked up from germline, CDR1 is SGHRS and CDR2 is YFSETQ. V lost 0 bases, J lost 2 bases, and 4 bases stayed unmatched.

In this sample, this clonotype turned up a few times. The chain employs TRBV9 and TRBJ1-2; D perhaps matches TRBD1 (6 bases). Trimming left V 2 bases short and J 13 bases short, with 27 bases between. The length of the CDR3 is 16 residues. Germline CDR1 SGDLS, CDR2 YYNGEE. The CDR3, as DNA: TGTGCCAGCAGCGTTCTAAACAGGGAGATAGCACAGGGCATCACCTTC. Its protein product is CASSVLNREIAQGITF.

This clonotype was detected a few times. This chain uses TRBV29-1 with TRBJ2-5; 8 nucleotides agree with TRBD2. Trimming took 8 bases from V and 5 from J; bases not matched to a gene: 10. This CDR3 has 13 amino acids. In germline, CDR1 is SQVTM, CDR2 ANQGSEA. The CDR3: CSSSGSNTETQYF. DNA for the CDR3: TGCAGCTCTAGCGGGTCCAACACGGAGACCCAGTACTTC.

The chain carries TRBV5-4 and TRBJ2-1; 10 bases align to TRBD1. V shed 2 bases and J 6 bases; nucleotides not matched to a gene: 5. This CDR3 spans 15 amino acids. The germline V gene encodes CDR1 SGHNT and CDR2 YYREEE (reference sequence). This CDR3 reads CASSFGTGVSNEQFF. CDR3 sequence (DNA): TGTGCCAGCAGCTTTGGGACAGGGGTATCCAATGAGCAGTTCTTC.